The following is a T cell receptor beta chain sequence with its context. Its antigen is unknown. This sample is part of a study of beta chain features in type 1 diabetes. Expressed TCRB transcripts were sequenced because the isolated RNA had all been reverse transcribed beforehand. Sequencing used immunoSEQ multiplex PCR; TCRdb keeps in-frame clones, though not all of them. The data contain over 700,000 clones, 17% of them singletons. The study, taken as a whole, reports: TCRB repertoires of naive, central memory and Treg cells appeared more similar among patients than among healthy donors. Shorter templates may be favored by PCR, equally so in patients and controls.

Donors underwent one heparinised blood draw, 95 to 150 mL on average. J gave up 4 bases and V 3 bases, and 7 bases lay outside the gene matches. The length of the CDR3 is 15 residues. CDR1 is MDHEN, CDR2 SYDVKM, per germline. The chain employs TRBV28 and TRBJ2-5, with 8 positions matching TRBD1. The sequenced sample was naive CD4+ T cells from blood. The sequence was collected from a woman under 30 in good health. The chain's CDR3 is CASSFPTGGTETQYF. Here the CDR3 DNA reads TGTGCCAGCAGTTTTCCCACAGGGGGAACAGAGACCCAGTACTTC.